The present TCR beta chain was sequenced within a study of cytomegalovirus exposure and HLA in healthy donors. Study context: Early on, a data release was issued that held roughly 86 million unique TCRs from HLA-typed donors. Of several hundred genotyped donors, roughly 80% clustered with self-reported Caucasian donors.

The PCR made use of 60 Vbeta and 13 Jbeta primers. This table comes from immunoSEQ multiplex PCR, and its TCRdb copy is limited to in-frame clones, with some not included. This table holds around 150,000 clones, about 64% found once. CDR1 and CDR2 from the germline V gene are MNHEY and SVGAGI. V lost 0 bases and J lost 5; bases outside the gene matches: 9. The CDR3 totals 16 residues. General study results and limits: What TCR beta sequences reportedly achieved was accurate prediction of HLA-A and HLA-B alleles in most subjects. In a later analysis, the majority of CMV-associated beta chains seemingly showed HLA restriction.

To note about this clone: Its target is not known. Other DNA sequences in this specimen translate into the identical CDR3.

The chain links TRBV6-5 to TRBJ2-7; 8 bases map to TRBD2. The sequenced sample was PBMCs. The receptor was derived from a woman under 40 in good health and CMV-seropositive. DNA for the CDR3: TGTGCCAGCAGTTACTCACAGGGAGCGGGAGCCCACGAGCAGTACTTC. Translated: CASSYSQGAGAHEQYF.